The present T cell receptor (beta chain) was sequenced within a study of blood T cells in healthy people across ages (dated by TCRdb to 2013 to 2016). Some background on the complete study: Template switching captured roughly one uniquely barcoded TCR beta cDNA molecule per two T cells in model experiments. Using deep sequencing normalized with unique cDNA molecular identifiers, the study measured how TCR beta repertoire diversity changes with age. Four age groups were formed from the donors: young (average roughly 16 years), middle-aged (around 37), aged (roughly 58) and long-lived (about 80). Using the same blood draw, the study looked at two additional independent replicas of 1 million unique cDNA reads for two donors, one aged 18 to 30 and the other aged 80 or older.

Germline trimming: 5 bases from V, 5 bases from J; junction bases outside gene matches: 15. The CDR3 sequence holds 16 residues, the cysteine and phenylalanine included. Of the read, only the CDR3 DNA is kept; its 48 bases are in frame from base 1. CDR1 and CDR2, per the germline V gene, are SGHVS and FNYEAQ. The paper as a whole reports these results and caveats: Because profiling used bulk unsorted PBMCs, naive and antigen-experienced compartments could not be compared conclusively. The percentage of naive T cells measured by flow cytometry correlated strongly with observed TCR beta diversity. Compared with the aged group, the long-lived group had more naive CD4+ T cells, fewer expanded clones and increased TCR diversity, a pattern suggesting age selection. Estimates of total diversity based on one million sequenced T cells were considered lower bounds and underestimates. Because donor CMV infection status was unknown, age-related changes in expanded clonotypes were potentially confounded. Observed TCR beta diversity per million T cells fell roughly linearly with age, and a significant reduction was already apparent by age around 40.

This clonotype was seen at least ten times. Its antigen is still unknown. The input lacks base qualities; no much larger clone sits a single base away. The library was built by means of 5' RACE. Sequenced using an Illumina HiSeq 2500. A second PCR of about 6 to 11 cycles was performed with a sample-barcoded 5' primer and a J-beta primer mix. A template-switch 5' adaptor carrying 12 random nucleotides introduced a unique molecular identifier onto each TCR beta cDNA molecule. Each sample yielded at least 2.5 million CDR3-containing paired-end reads. The Mint cDNA synthesis kit, primed by a TRBC-specific oligonucleotide, was used to synthesize first-strand cDNA from all RNA. Following uracil-DNA glycosylase treatment, a first 18-cycle PCR with universal primers M1SS and BC2_uni_R was performed on all cDNA. Concerning the study's data processing: Normalization of each sample was performed by random selection of 1 million high-quality reads, each carrying a distinct molecular identifier. Reads sharing molecular identifiers were discarded rather than binned into consensus sequences. CDR3 identification, clonotype clustering and error correction used MiTCR with a Q25 quality threshold and the strictest error-elimination algorithm. A nonparametric unseen species model using Euler transformation provided a lower-bound estimate of total TCR beta diversity. The raw public reads went through TCRdb reprocessing: fastp at Q25, MiXCR clone calling, in-frame beta chains kept. Rows merge per CDR3 protein into single entries with the most common DNA and genes. The V and J calls reflect TCRdb's pipeline rather than the authors' work. Here the sample has about 840,000 distinct CDR3 sequences; under 35% occur a single time. The ten largest clones add up to roughly a tenth of the sample.

Systemically healthy Caucasian individuals from Russia, over 30 in total and aged about 6 to 90 years, were included as donors. Roughly 11 milliliters of peripheral blood were drawn from each donor into EDTA-treated Vacutainer tubes. Ficoll-Paque density-gradient centrifugation was used to isolate PBMCs, with at least 6.5 million per sample. Trizol reagent was used to extract total RNA from PBMCs, with at least 5 micrograms per sample. For every donor, flow cytometry on a PBMC aliquot measured the percentage of naive CD45RAhigh/CD27high T cells. These data are also associated with another study on T cells of mothers and their children. In that second paper, the authors write: Nine systemically healthy Caucasian individuals, comprising three mothers and their six children, were included as donors. cDNA synthesis consumed the entire amount of extracted RNA, loaded at approximately 1.6 ug RNA in each 15 ul reaction. In the second PCR, the M1S primer introduced both the sample barcodes and 2-4 random nucleotides. Over 8 million TCR beta CDR3 reads were obtained for each mother, and 2.5 million to 3 million reads were obtained for each child. Thymic selection shapes the output of TCR recombination in a similar way in related and unrelated pairs, and inherited differences have a minor effect. Related mother-child pairs always showed normalized repertoire overlap that was slightly higher than in unrelated mother-child pairs, though the difference was never significant. With a sensitivity of about 100 clones per million clonotypes, no persistent microchimeric T cell clones were detected. The study used deep NGS to compare TCR beta repertoires of mothers and children, seeking features distinguishing related mother-child pairs from unrelated individuals. Mothers averaged roughly 40 +/- 4 years of age and children averaged roughly 10 +/- 4 years. Libraries were sequenced on Illumina HiSeq 2000 with 100+100 nt paired-end reads after adapter ligation with NEBNext reagents. To avoid cross-contamination, the mother libraries and the child libraries were prepared a month apart and sequenced in separate runs. Between roughly 450,000 and 2,000,000 distinct TCR beta clonotypes were identified per donor. Naive TCR beta clonotypes were estimated from low-frequency clonotypes matched to each donor's FACS-determined naive share, without sorting.

The source of this sequence is a middle-aged woman in good health. Sequenced input: blood. This chain is built from TRBV7-6 and TRBJ2-7; TRBD2 matches 7 bases in the middle. The nucleotide sequence is TGTGCCAGCAGCGGAAGGGAGGGCCGCCCCTCGGACGAGCAGTACTTC. Protein translation: CASSGREGRPSDEQYF.